Below, one T cell receptor (beta chain) is given with its context. The data stem from a study of blood T cell repertoires in COVID-19. Study-wide context: Researchers got acute and convalescent COVID-19 samples from the United States, Italy and Spain. The analysed material was cDNA or gDNA that came from T cells, B-cell-depleted T cells, or PBMCs.

The protocol was immunoSEQ multiplex PCR, while the TCRdb copy is restricted to in-frame clones and leaves out a portion. This table has 200,000 to 300,000 clones, just under 85% appearing once. Trimming took off 4 bases at V and 8 bases at J, with 15 bases between the two ends. The V gene's germline CDR1 is LNHDA and CDR2 SQIVND (reference sequence). The CDR3 totals 15 residues. V usage is TRBV19 and J usage is TRBJ1-6; D is unresolved. The sequenced sample was peripheral blood. This receptor was identified in a woman between 55 and 75 years old with active or convalescent COVID-19. The CDR3 DNA reads as TGTGCCAGTAGTAAGCAGACAAGATGGGATTCACCCCTCCACTTT. It specifies CASSKQTRWDSPLHF.